One sample yielded the 7 T cell receptor beta chains listed below, sequenced in a study of T cells in Graves' hyperthyroidism and ophthalmopathy. RNA transcripts gave rise to amplified TCR beta CDR3 regions. Initially, a first-round RT-PCR of the TCR CDR3 employed the HTBI primer set. In TCRdb, the multiplex PCR reads were re-called with MiXCR into one record per CDR3 protein. The table records around 300,000 distinct CDR3 sequences, roughly an eighth of them present only once. Sequenced: blood. The receptors stem from a woman aged 40 to 55 with Graves' ophthalmopathy.

The sample holds many counts of this clonotype. V gene TRBV18 combines with J gene TRBJ1-5; D remains ambiguous. Germline CDR1 reads KGHSH; CDR2 reads LQKENI. CDR3 length: 14 amino acids. Trimming took 2 bases from V and 5 from J, leaving 10 bases between them. The CDR3 here is CASSPARAHQPQHF. In nucleotides, the CDR3 is TGTGCCAGCTCACCAGCGAGGGCTCATCAGCCCCAGCATTTT.

This clonotype has a handful of counts. V usage is TRBV11-3 and J usage is TRBJ2-5; no clear D gene. V gave up 0 bases and J gave up 5 bases, with 13 bases separating them. The V gene's germline CDR1 is SGHNT and CDR2 YENEEA. The CDR3 consists of 15 residues. In DNA, the CDR3 is TGTGCCAGCAGCTTAGATATTGGCGCCCAGGAGACCCAGTACTTC. This sequence encodes CASSLDIGAQETQYF.

This chain links TRBV29-1 with TRBJ1-2; D not certain. Germline values: CDR1 SQVTM, CDR2 ANQGSEA. The CDR3 sequence is 12 residues long. The CDR3 protein is CAERESSYGYTF. Here the CDR3 DNA reads TGCGCCGAACGGGAGAGTAGCTATGGCTACACCTTC. Based on the CDR3 plus reference TRBV29-1 and TRBJ1-2, the full variable domain is SAVISQKPSRDICQRGTSLTIQCQVDSQVTMMFWYRQQPGQSLTLIATANQGSEATYESGFVIDKFPISRPNLTFSTLTVSNMSPEDSSIYLCAERESSYGYTFGSGTRLTVV.

The chain employs TRBV7-9 and TRBJ2-5, with D possibly matching TRBD2 (5 bases). Germline V CDR1 and CDR2: SEHNR, FQNEAQ (reference sequence). This CDR3 comprises 15 residues. The V end was cut by 5 bases, the J end by 0 bases, with 13 bases between. CDR3 sequence: CASSQKRNYQETQYF. CDR3 coding DNA: TGTGCCAGCAGCCAAAAGCGGAATTACCAAGAGACCCAGTACTTC. Full variable domain (outside the CDR3, taken from reference TRBV7-9 and TRBJ2-5): DTGVSQNPRHKITKRGQNVTFRCDPISEHNRLYWYRQTLGQGPEFLTYFQNEAQLEKSRLLSDRFSAERPKGSFSTLEIQRTEQGDSAMYLCASSQKRNYQETQYFGPGTRLLVL.

The chain links TRBV6-5 to TRBJ2-7, with D unresolved. The CDR3 has 13 residues. The V and J ends lost 2 bases and 4 bases respectively, with 9 bases between them. Germline V gene sequence: CDR1 MNHEY, CDR2 SVGAGI. The CDR3 DNA is TGTGCCAGCAGTTACACCCGTCTTTACGAGCAGTACTTC. This codes for CASSYTRLYEQYF.

The rearrangement joins TRBV29-1 to TRBJ2-1, with 9 positions matching TRBD1. Unmatched junction bases numbered 8, after V lost 6 bases and J lost 2 bases. Germline assignment: CDR1 SQVTM and CDR2 ANQGSEA. This CDR3 is 15 amino acids long. The CDR3 coding sequence is TGCAGCGTCTCCGGGACAGGGAATCCCTACAATGAGCAGTTCTTC. Amino acids: CSVSGTGNPYNEQFF.

At least ten counts were recorded for this clonotype. This chain links TRBV6-1 with TRBJ2-5; no clear D. The germline gives CDR1 MNHNS, CDR2 SASEGT. The CDR3 runs 13 residues. V lost 8 bases and J 3 bases, leaving 13 bases between the germline ends. The CDR3 region is CASVVRGEETQYF. In DNA, the CDR3 is TGTGCCAGCGTGGTACGAGGAGAAGAGACCCAGTACTTC.